This is a list of T cell receptor beta chains from one sample in a study of blood T cell repertoires in COVID-19. Produced via immunoSEQ multiplex PCR; TCRdb's table is partial and in-frame only. Counted here are some 190,000 clones, 86% occurring once; the ten biggest clones make up about 5.6%. The source material was PBMCs or T cells enriched from blood (not recorded which). The receptors were sampled from a man between 35 and 55 years old with acute COVID-19. CDR3s include the opening cysteine and the closing phenylalanine or tryptophan. D genes are given only for firm matches. Size tells how often a clone was seen (once, few, many) or the class of an expanded clone, and some rows leave it out.

TRBJ1-5 | . | 15 | . | TRBV7-2 | CASSLVPDRGEPQHF | TGTGCCAGCAGCTTAGTTCCGGACCGGGGAGAGCCCCAGCATTTT
TRBJ1-2 | . | 13 | . | TRBV3-1/TRBV3-2 | CASSPKGQLGYTF | TGTGCCAGCAGCCCTAAGGGGCAGTTAGGCTACACCTTC
TRBJ2-1 | . | 15 | . | TRBV11-3 | CASSLDPGTYNEQFF | TGTGCCAGCAGCTTAGATCCCGGTACGTACAATGAGCAGTTCTTC
TRBJ2-3 | . | 13 | . | TRBV10-3 | CAITWTNTDTQYF | TGTGCCATCACTTGGACAAACACAGATACGCAGTATTTT
TRBJ1-6 | . | 20 | . | TRBV7-8 | CASSFPTSGEGNPYNSPLHF | TGTGCCAGCAGCTTCCCGACCTCGGGGGAGGGGAACCCCTATAATTCACCCCTCCACTTT
TRBJ1-3 | . | 16 | . | TRBV9 | CASSVGNQGSGNTIYF | TGTGCCAGCAGCGTCGGGAATCAGGGGTCTGGAAACACCATATATTTT
TRBJ2-2 | . | 15 | . | TRBV5-1 | CASSFQGKGTGELFF | TGCGCCAGCAGCTTCCAGGGGAAAGGCACCGGGGAGCTGTTTTTT
TRBJ1-2 | . | 13 | . | TRBV5-1 | CASSFSQVNGYTF | TGCGCCAGCAGCTTCTCACAGGTGAATGGCTACACCTTC
TRBJ2-1 | . | 14 | . | TRBV29-1 | CSVVPEATYNEQFF | TGCAGCGTTGTCCCTGAAGCCACCTACAATGAGCAGTTCTTC
TRBJ2-3 | . | 17 | . | TRBV7-9 | CASSPDDGLLDTDTQYF | TGTGCCAGCAGTCCCGACGATGGGCTATTAGACACAGATACGCAGTATTTT
TRBJ2-7 | TRBD2 | 15 | . | TRBV4-2 | CASSQGRTSVEEQYF | TGTGCCAGCAGCCAAGGACGGACTAGTGTGGAAGAGCAGTACTTC
TRBJ2-7 | . | 14 | . | TRBV4-1 | CASSFRDTTYEQYF | TGCGCCAGCAGCTTCCGGGACACCACCTACGAGCAGTACTTC
TRBJ1-4 | TRBD1 | 14 | once | TRBV19 | CASSPRGIDEKLFF | TGTGCCAGTAGCCCCAGGGGGATCGATGAAAAACTGTTTTTT
TRBJ2-5 | TRBD1 | 14 | . | TRBV2 | CASTGQGKQETQYF | TGTGCCAGCACCGGACAGGGGAAACAAGAGACCCAGTACTTC
TRBJ2-5 | . | 13 | . | TRBV19 | CASSYEREETQYF | TGTGCCAGTAGCTATGAGCGGGAAGAGACCCAGTACTTC
TRBJ2-5 | TRBD2 | 19 | once | TRBV27 | CASSLTALAGGGRKETQYF | TGTGCCAGCAGCCTTACGGCCCTAGCGGGAGGAGGGAGAAAAGAGACCCAGTACTTC
TRBJ2-3 | TRBD2 | 19 | . | TRBV3-1/TRBV3-2 | CASSQARTGREGRFDTQYF | TGTGCCAGCAGCCAAGCTAGAACCGGGCGGGAGGGCCGCTTCGATACGCAGTATTTT
TRBJ1-6 | . | 16 | . | TRBV2 | CASSEGQGGSGSPLHF | TGTGCCAGCAGTGAAGGGCAGGGAGGGAGTGGCTCACCCCTCCACTTT
TRBJ2-3 | TRBD1 | 15 | . | TRBV6-5 | CASSSRQGVSDTQYF | TGTGCCAGCAGTTCACGACAGGGGGTTTCAGATACGCAGTATTTT
TRBJ2-7 | . | 16 | few | TRBV12-1 | CASSGNRDILAYEQYF | TGTGCCAGCAGCGGTAACCGGGACATCCTCGCCTACGAGCAGTACTTC
TRBJ2-3 | . | 15 | . | TRBV7-7 | CASSLLGQSTDTQYF | TGTGCTAGCAGCTTATTGGGCCAGTCCACAGATACGCAGTATTTT
TRBJ1-6 | TRBD1 | 15 | . | TRBV19 | CASSVLDRDNSPLHF | TGTGCCAGTAGTGTTCTGGACAGGGATAATTCACCCCTCCACTTT
TRBJ2-2 | . | 13 | . | TRBV25-1 | CASSESVTGELFF | TGTGCCAGCAGTGAATCCGTCACCGGGGAGCTGTTTTTT
TRBJ1-6 | . | 12 | . | TRBV30 | CALTVYNSPLHF | TGTGCCTTGACAGTCTATAATTCACCCCTCCACTTT
TRBJ1-6 | TRBD1 | 15 | once | TRBV10-3 | CAISAGTGRGSPLHF | TGTGCCATCAGCGCCGGGACAGGAAGGGGTTCACCCCTCCACTTT
TRBJ1-6 | TRBD1 | 15 | . | TRBV28 | CASVGQKPSNSPLHF | TGTGCCAGCGTGGGACAGAAGCCCTCCAATTCACCCCTCCACTTT
TRBJ2-5 | . | 13 | . | TRBV24-1 | CATSDLGGETQYF | TGTGCCACCAGTGATTTAGGGGGAGAGACCCAGTACTTC
TRBJ2-7 | . | 14 | . | TRBV6-5 | CASRIRTAGYEQYF | TGTGCCAGCAGAATTCGGACAGCTGGCTACGAGCAGTACTTC
TRBJ2-5 | TRBD2 | 14 | . | TRBV29-1 | CSAPLAGPQETQYF | TGCAGCGCCCCCTTAGCGGGACCCCAAGAGACCCAGTACTTC
TRBJ2-3 | . | 13 | . | TRBV6-6 | CASRTYSPDTQYF | TGTGCCAGCAGGACGTACAGCCCAGATACGCAGTATTTT
TRBJ2-2 | . | 15 | few | TRBV5-1 | CASSLGLVLSGELFF | TGCGCCAGCAGCTTGGGACTAGTATTGTCCGGGGAGCTGTTTTTT
TRBJ2-2 | TRBD2 | 16 | . | TRBV4-3 | CASSQRLAGISGELFF | TGCGCCAGCAGCCAGAGACTAGCGGGAATATCCGGGGAGCTGTTTTTT
TRBJ1-1 | . | 15 | . | TRBV7-8 | CASSLVGGPNTEAFF | TGTGCCAGCAGCTTAGTAGGAGGGCCGAACACTGAAGCTTTCTTT
TRBJ1-3 | . | 15 | . | TRBV18 | CASSNRDNSGNTIYF | TGTGCCAGCTCCAATAGGGACAACTCTGGAAACACCATATATTTT
TRBJ2-3 | . | 14 | . | TRBV18 | CASSRSGRTDTQYF | TGTGCCAGCTCACGTTCCGGGAGAACAGATACGCAGTATTTT
TRBJ2-1 | . | 10 | . | TRBV12-3/TRBV12-4 | CASAFLEAFF | TGTGCCAGCGCGTTTTTAGAAGCGTTCTTC
TRBJ2-5 | TRBD2 | 16 | . | TRBV9 | CASSVGLAGDQETQYF | TGTGCCAGCAGCGTTGGACTAGCGGGAGATCAAGAGACCCAGTACTTC
TRBJ2-2 | TRBD2 | 15 | . | TRBV30 | CAWSLGLAGVGELFF | TGTGCCTGGAGTCTCGGACTAGCGGGAGTTGGGGAGCTGTTTTTT
TRBJ2-4 | . | 14 | . | TRBV28 | CASKGELAKNIQYF | TGTGCCAGCAAGGGGGAGCTAGCCAAAAACATTCAGTACTTC
TRBJ1-5 | . | 13 | once | TRBV9 | CASSVSEGMPQHF | TGTGCCAGCAGCGTCTCGGAGGGGATGCCCCAGCATTTT
TRBJ2-5 | . | 13 | . | TRBV7-2 | CASSLSRSETQYF | TGTGCCAGCAGCTTAAGTAGATCCGAGACCCAGTACTTC
TRBJ1-4 | . | 14 | . | TRBV19 | CASSRTATNEKLFF | TGTGCCAGTAGTAGGACAGCAACTAATGAAAAACTGTTTTTT
TRBJ2-7 | TRBD2 | 16 | . | TRBV5-4 | CASSARTGTSGYEQYF | TGTGCCAGCAGCGCGCGCACCGGGACTAGCGGGTACGAGCAGTACTTC
TRBJ1-3 | . | 12 | once | TRBV12-5 | CASRGAGNTIYF | TGTGCTAGTAGAGGTGCTGGAAACACCATATATTTT
TRBJ2-7 | TRBD2 | 15 | . | TRBV7-8 | CASSLRRGTSYEQYF | TGTGCCAGCAGCTTAAGGCGGGGGACCTCCTACGAGCAGTACTTC
TRBJ2-2 | TRBD1 | 16 | . | TRBV5-1 | CASSLAQGGAAGELFF | TGCGCCAGCAGCTTGGCCCAAGGGGGCGCAGCCGGGGAGCTGTTTTTT
TRBJ2-1 | TRBD2 | 17 | . | TRBV4-2 | CASSQGLTSGVYNEQFF | TGTGCCAGCAGCCAGGGGCTTACTAGCGGGGTTTACAATGAGCAGTTCTTC
TRBJ1-2 | TRBD1 | 14 | few | TRBV9 | CASSPRTGGNGYTF | TGTGCCAGCAGCCCTCGGACAGGGGGGAATGGCTACACCTTC
TRBJ2-7 | TRBD2 | 15 | . | TRBV19 | CASSPSSGSGNEQYF | TGTGCCAGTAGTCCCTCTAGCGGGAGCGGTAACGAGCAGTACTTC
TRBJ1-2 | . | 14 | . | TRBV28 | CASTASQVVYGYTF | TGTGCCAGCACCGCTTCCCAGGTCGTCTATGGCTACACCTTC
TRBJ1-4 | TRBD1 | 16 | . | TRBV7-8 | CASSKTPGQGNEKLFF | TGTGCCAGCAGCAAAACCCCGGGACAGGGGAATGAAAAACTGTTTTTT
TRBJ1-1 | TRBD1 | 11 | once | TRBV29-1 | CSARRDREAFF | TGCAGCGCCCGCCGGGACAGGGAAGCTTTCTTT
TRBJ1-5 | TRBD1 | 14 | . | TRBV18 | CASSTTGFDQPQHF | TGTGCCAGCTCGACGACAGGGTTCGATCAGCCCCAGCATTTT
TRBJ1-2 | . | 14 | . | TRBV5-1 | CASSLEAGARGYTF | TGCGCCAGCAGCTTGGAGGCAGGGGCGCGGGGCTACACCTTC
TRBJ1-2 | . | 15 | . | TRBV18 | CASSEEIGRQTFYTF | TGTGCCAGCTCGGAGGAGATAGGACGGCAAACGTTCTACACCTTC